The 17 T cell receptor beta chains below were found in one sample sequenced in a study of CD8 T cells in ankylosing spondylitis. Overall study findings and caveats: Among TCR beta sequences, a motif of roughly 8 highly homologous variants appeared characteristic of ankylosing spondylitis blood.

A single record per CDR3 protein comes from TCRdb applying MiXCR to the 5' RACE reads. The sample has about 540,000 distinct CDR3 sequences; approximately 12% are singletons. These receptors' antigens are unknown. The sample taken for sequencing was blood, either unsorted or a sorted T cell fraction (not recorded which). These receptors all come from a male donor with ankylosing spondylitis.

This clonotype occurred many times. The chain joins TRBV20-1 to TRBJ2-1, with TRBD2 matching over 10 bases. J lost 4 bases, V lost 6 bases, and 6 bases had no gene match. The CDR3 spans 14 residues. CDR1 and CDR2 (germline): DFQATT, SNEGSKA (reference sequence). CDR3 nucleotide sequence: TGCAGTGCAATCTCTAGCGGGGGTTACAATGAGCAGTTCTTC. It specifies CSAISSGGYNEQFF.

V usage is TRBV3-1 and J usage is TRBJ2-2; D ambiguous. CDR1 and CDR2 from the germline V gene are LGHDT and YNNKEL (reference sequence). V was pared by 2 bases and J by 1 base, with 5 bases between. The length of the CDR3 is 14 residues. CDR3 bases: TGTGCCAGCAGCCAAAGCGAGAACACCGGGGAGCTGTTTTTT. This codes for CASSQSENTGELFF.

The V and J genes are TRBV5-6 and TRBJ2-7; 10 nucleotides align to TRBD2. V was pared by 4 bases and J by 9 bases, with 13 bases of the junction left unmatched. CDR3 length: 15 residues. CDR1 and CDR2 from the germline V gene are SGHDT and YYEEEE. CDR3 loop: CASSLGPAGGPGQYV. CDR3 in DNA: TGTGCCAGCAGCCTTGGCCCAGCGGGAGGGCCGGGGCAGTACGTC.

J is TRBJ2-2 and V is TRBV11-1, with 7 bases that match TRBD1. This CDR3 region has 18 residues. With 0 bases clipped from V and 0 bases from J, the junction kept 7 bases outside the gene matches. Germline V lookup: CDR1 SGHAT, CDR2 FQDESV (reference sequence). The CDR3 is CASSLARQGGANTGELFF. In DNA form, the CDR3 reads TGTGCCAGCAGCTTAGCGAGGCAAGGGGGCGCGAACACCGGGGAGCTGTTTTTT.

The table lists this clonotype with many counts. The chain uses TRBV6-2 or TRBV6-3 and TRBJ2-6; D uncertain. V lost 0 bases to trimming and J lost 0 bases, with 27 bases between them. This CDR3 region has 23 residues. Germline V lookup: CDR1 MNHEY, CDR2 SVGEGT. This CDR3 reads CASSYSTYSTLGPKHSGANVLTF. The CDR3 nucleotides read TGTGCCAGCAGTTACTCGACCTACTCAACCTTAGGACCGAAGCACTCTGGGGCCAACGTCCTGACTTTC.

The table lists this clonotype with a count of one. V is TRBV3-1 and J is TRBJ1-2, with D hard to call. The CDR3 contains 15 residues. CDR1 and CDR2 from the germline V gene are LGHDT and YNNKEL (reference sequence). V shed 0 bases and J shed 0 bases, with 8 bases lying between them. The CDR3 loop is CASSQDWAANYGYTF. CDR3 nucleotides: TGTGCCAGCAGCCAAGATTGGGCAGCTAACTATGGCTACACCTTC.

Many counts were recorded for this clonotype. The rearrangement links TRBV4-2 to TRBJ2-1, with 7 bases that match TRBD2. Per the germline V gene, CDR1 is LGHNA and CDR2 is YNFKEQ. The junction had 7 bases not matched to a gene; V was cut back by 2 bases and J by 3 bases. The CDR3 spans 16 residues. The CDR3 here is CASSQLQAGYYNEQFF. As DNA, the CDR3 is TGTGCCAGCAGCCAACTCCAAGCGGGATACTACAATGAGCAGTTCTTC.

This clonotype appeared a few times. The V gene is TRBV12-3 or TRBV12-4, the J gene TRBJ2-1; 14 bases are a match to TRBD2. The junction had 13 bases not matched to a gene; V was cut back by 5 bases and J by 10 bases. The CDR3 contains 17 residues. The CDR3 nucleotides are TGTGCCAGCAGTACCTTTCCCGGGACTAGCGGGAGTGAAGAGCAGTTCTTC. It translates to CASSTFPGTSGSEEQFF.

The CDR3 DNA follows: TGTGCCAGCCGCGAGGACGGGAGCTCCTACGAGCAGTACTTC. Translated: CASREDGSSYEQYF. This chain uses TRBV7-9 with TRBJ2-7, with D possibly TRBD2 on 6 matching bases. The germline V and J ends were trimmed by 8 bases and 0 bases, with 14 bases remaining between them. This CDR3 is 14 amino acids long. Per the germline V gene, CDR1 is SEHNR and CDR2 is FQNEAQ (reference sequence).

The table lists this clonotype with a few counts. J is TRBJ1-1 and V is TRBV14; unclear D gene. The CDR3 consists of 13 residues. The V gene lost 4 bases and the J gene lost 3 bases, with 9 bases spanning the gap. Per germline, CDR1 SGHDN and CDR2 FVKESK. CDR3 DNA: TGTGCCAGCAGCCCAGCTCGGTACACTGAAGCTTTCTTT. The encoded protein is CASSPARYTEAFF. Full variable domain (missing parts from reference TRBV14 and TRBJ1-1): EAGVTQFPSHSVIEKGQTVTLRCDPISGHDNLYWYRRVMGKEIKFLLHFVKESKQDESGMPNNRFLAERTGGTYSTLKVQPAELEDSGVYFCASSPARYTEAFFGQGTRLTVV.

There are a few counts of this clonotype. The V call is TRBV15, the J call TRBJ2-1; D is uncertain. V shed 4 bases and J shed 0 bases, with 16 bases lying between them. This CDR3 comprises 17 residues. Germline assignment: CDR1 LNHNV and CDR2 YYDKDF (reference sequence). CDR3 sequence reads: CATSNPPGTSSYNEQFF. Here the CDR3 DNA reads TGTGCCACCAGCAACCCCCCAGGAACGAGCTCCTACAATGAGCAGTTCTTC.

CDR3 bases: TGCAGCGTTGAGAGTAGCGGGAGTTCGAATGAGCAGTTCTTC. Translated, it gives CSVESSGSSNEQFF. This chain connects TRBV29-1 to TRBJ2-1; 9 nucleotides agree with TRBD2. From germline, CDR1 is SQVTM and CDR2 ANQGSEA. The V segment lost 3 bases and the J segment 7 bases; nucleotides outside the gene matches: 7. There are 14 residues in the CDR3.

The V gene is TRBV7-9, the J gene TRBJ1-3; the match to TRBD1 covers 7 bases. CDR3 size: 16 residues. Germline V gene lookup returns CDR1 SEHNR and CDR2 FQNEAQ (reference sequence). With V trimmed by 7 bases and J by 3 bases, 12 bases remained unmatched. This CDR3 is CASISGGTAFGNTIYF. The CDR3 nucleotides read TGTGCCAGCATCTCGGGAGGGACAGCCTTTGGAAACACCATATATTTT.

This clonotype was seen a few times. The chain employs TRBV15 and TRBJ1-5, with 8 bases identical to TRBD1. CDR3 length: 16 residues. Germline CDR1 reads LNHNV; CDR2 reads YYDKDF (reference sequence). V shed 1 base and J 7 bases; nucleotides not matched to a gene: 9. The CDR3 is CATSRGDRGSGQPQHF. CDR3 bases: TGTGCCACCAGCAGAGGCGACAGGGGAAGCGGACAGCCCCAGCATTTT. Using reference TRBV15 and TRBJ1-5 for the parts outside the CDR3, the full variable domain is DAMVIQNPRYQVTQFGKPVTLSCSQTLNHNVMYWYQQKSSQAPKLLFHYYDKDFNNEADTPDNFQSRRPNTSFCFLDIRSPGLGDTAMYLCATSRGDRGSGQPQHFGDGTRLSIL.

The chain carries TRBV11-2 and TRBJ2-7; TRBD1 matches at 9 bases. J gave up 3 bases and V 7 bases, and 7 bases lay outside the gene matches. The CDR3 runs 14 residues. Germline V CDR1 and CDR2: SGHAT, FQNNGV. CDR3 DNA sequence: TGTGCCAGCACCCCCGGGACAGGGTACTACGAGCAGTACTTC. Its protein is CASTPGTGYYEQYF.

In its sample, this clonotype was seen a few times. The chain is built from TRBV20-1 and TRBJ2-7; D uncertain. Germline V gene lookup returns CDR1 DFQATT and CDR2 SNEGSKA (reference sequence). CDR3 length equals 11 residues. V lost 7 bases and J 5 bases, leaving 12 bases between the germline ends. The CDR3 region is CSVTRLNEQYF. The CDR3 nucleotides are TGCAGTGTAACCAGACTCAACGAGCAGTACTTC.

CDR3 sequence: CASSLDLAGGSTDTQYF. The CDR3 region has the DNA TGTGCCAGCAGCTTAGACCTAGCGGGAGGGAGCACAGATACGCAGTATTTT. V usage is TRBV7-9 and J usage is TRBJ2-3; 12 nucleotides align to TRBD2. Trimming took 1 base from V and 0 from J; bases not matched to a gene: 2. The V gene's germline CDR1 is SEHNR and CDR2 FQNEAQ (reference sequence). The CDR3 runs 17 residues.